The 16 T cell receptor beta chains below were found in one sample sequenced in a study of cytomegalovirus exposure and HLA in healthy donors. Amplification used 60 Vbeta primers and 13 Jbeta primers. The assay was immunoSEQ multiplex PCR, and TCRdb's table has in-frame clones only and misses some. Found here are some 160,000 clones, about 80% of them singletons; the top ten hold roughly 1.5%. The sample taken for sequencing was PBMCs. All receptors come from a man aged 35 to 55 in good health and CMV-seronegative.

In its sample, this clone was seen a few times. The chain links TRBV7-9 to TRBJ1-5, with TRBD1 matching over 7 bases. This CDR3 contains 15 residues. Germline assignment: CDR1 SEHNR and CDR2 FQNEAQ (reference sequence). V was clipped by 2 bases and J by 5 bases; unmatched bases: 6. The CDR3 nucleotides are TGTGCCAGCAGCTTAATAGGGGGCGAGGATCAGCCCCAGCATTTT. Translated: CASSLIGGEDQPQHF.

V is TRBV2 and J is TRBJ2-3; 7 nucleotides line up with TRBD1. Germline V CDR1 and CDR2: SNHLY, FYNNEI. CDR3 length: 15 residues. V shed 1 base, J shed 1 base, and the junction held 2 bases outside the gene matches. CDR3: CASSEGDRGTDTQYF. The CDR3 DNA reads TGTGCCAGCAGTGAAGGGGACAGAGGCACAGATACGCAGTATTTT.

The J gene is TRBJ2-1, the V gene TRBV28; 7 nucleotides line up with TRBD1. Germline values: CDR1 MDHEN, CDR2 SYDVKM. This CDR3 has 15 residues. V shed 4 bases, J shed 2 bases, and the junction held 5 bases outside the gene matches. CDR3 loop: CASSSTGIPYNEQFF. CDR3 bases: TGTGCCAGCAGTTCGACAGGGATACCCTACAATGAGCAGTTCTTC. Using reference TRBV28 and TRBJ2-1 for the parts outside the CDR3, the full variable domain is DVKVTQSSRYLVKRTGEKVFLECVQDMDHENMFWYRQDPGLGLRLIYFSYDVKMKEKGDIPEGYSVSREKKERFSLILESASTNQTSMYLCASSSTGIPYNEQFFGPGTRLTVL.

The gene calls are TRBV5-1 and TRBJ2-3; D is undetermined. There are 13 residues in the CDR3. Germline CDR1 is SGHRS and CDR2 is YFSETQ. Deletions cut 1 base from V and 2 bases from J, with 5 bases between. This CDR3 is CASSLLPTDTQYF. The DNA of the CDR3 is TGCGCCAGCAGCTTGCTCCCCACAGATACGCAGTATTTT.

The V call is TRBV7-9, the J call TRBJ1-1; D is possibly TRBD1 (6 bases). Germline CDR1 is SEHNR and CDR2 is FQNEAQ (reference sequence). The V end lost 1 base, the J end lost 8 bases, and 11 bases lay between the germline ends. The CDR3 is made up of 13 amino acids. The CDR3 is CASSLESQGEAFF. In DNA form, the CDR3 reads TGTGCCAGCAGCTTAGAATCTCAGGGGGAAGCTTTCTTT.

The chain links TRBV10-1 to TRBJ2-7; 8 nucleotides line up with TRBD2. Per the germline V gene, CDR1 is WNHNN and CDR2 is SYGVQD (reference sequence). There are 14 residues in the CDR3. The V segment lost 1 base and the J segment 6 bases; nucleotides outside the gene matches: 5. The CDR3, as DNA: TGCGCCAGCAGTGAGTGGCGGGGGGCCTCCGAGCAGTACTTC. This translates into CASSEWRGASEQYF.

The chain employs TRBV4-1 and TRBJ2-2, with 8 bases aligning to TRBD2. Germline CDR1 and CDR2: MGHRA and YSYEKL. The ends lost 1 base at V and 3 bases at J; junction bases unmatched: 4. This CDR3 is built from 16 residues. The CDR3 DNA is TGCGCCAGCAGCCAAGCATTCGGGAGGGACACCGGGGAGCTGTTTTTT. Its protein product is CASSQAFGRDTGELFF.

The chain couples TRBV18 to TRBJ2-1, with 9 nucleotides matching TRBD2. Germline loops: CDR1 KGHSH, CDR2 LQKENI. CDR3 length: 17 amino acids. The ends lost 4 bases at V and 0 bases at J; junction bases unmatched: 7. The CDR3: CASSLTSGSSSYNEQFF. DNA of the CDR3: TGTGCCAGCTCACTAACTAGCGGGTCAAGCTCCTACAATGAGCAGTTCTTC.

This chain joins TRBV11-1 and TRBJ2-3, with a weak D call TRBD2 (5 bases). With 1 base removed from V and 2 bases from J, the gap between germline ends came to 10 bases. The CDR3 contains 15 residues. CDR1 and CDR2 from the germline V gene are SGHAT and FQDESV (reference sequence). The CDR3: CASSLVGVLTDTQYF. As DNA, the CDR3 is TGTGCCAGCAGCTTAGTGGGAGTCCTCACAGATACGCAGTATTTT.

This clone appeared a few times. This chain joins TRBV7-9 and TRBJ1-1; 9 nucleotides align to TRBD1. V shed 6 bases and J 4 bases; nucleotides not matched to a gene: 3. Germline CDR1 and CDR2: SEHNR and FQNEAQ (reference sequence). This CDR3 has 13 amino acids. The CDR3 nucleotides read TGTGCCAGCAGTTGGGACAGGGCCACTGAAGCTTTCTTT. As protein: CASSWDRATEAFF.

The CDR3 sequence is CAWGEAGPTDEQFF. CDR3 in DNA: TGTGCCTGGGGGGAAGCGGGACCTACGGATGAGCAGTTCTTC. This chain connects TRBV30 to TRBJ2-1; 7 nucleotides match TRBD2. Per germline, CDR1 GTSNPN and CDR2 SVGIG (reference sequence). The CDR3 is 14 amino acids. Trimming at V came to 5 bases and at J to 8 bases, leaving 12 bases not matched to a gene. Variable domain in full (rest from reference TRBV30 and TRBJ2-1): SQTIHQWPATLVQPVGSPLSLECTVEGTSNPNLYWYRQAAGRGLQLLFYSVGIGQISSEVPQNLSASRPQDRQFILSSKKLLLSDSGFYLCAWGEAGPTDEQFFGPGTRLTVL.

This clone was seen more than once but under ten times. The chain recombines TRBV15 with TRBJ2-1, with D hard to call. CDR3 length equals 14 residues. The V and J ends lost 4 bases and 5 bases respectively, with 12 bases between them. Per the germline V gene, CDR1 is LNHNV and CDR2 is YYDKDF (reference sequence). The CDR3 nucleotides are TGTGCCACCAGCATTGATCTTCGGGACAATGAGCAGTTCTTC. This codes for CATSIDLRDNEQFF. The full variable domain, completed using reference TRBV15 and TRBJ2-1, is DAMVIQNPRYQVTQFGKPVTLSCSQTLNHNVMYWYQQKSSQAPKLLFHYYDKDFNNEADTPDNFQSRRPNTSFCFLDIRSPGLGDTAMYLCATSIDLRDNEQFFGPGTRLTVL.

This clone appeared once. V gene TRBV5-1 combines with J gene TRBJ1-5, with no clear D. The CDR3 runs to 13 residues. Germline CDR1 is SGHRS and CDR2 is YFSETQ. Between the trimmed V and J ends, which lost 1 base and 4 bases, there was a span of 6 bases. CDR3: CASSLTVNQPQHF. The CDR3 bases are TGCGCCAGCAGCTTGACAGTTAATCAGCCCCAGCATTTT.

J is TRBJ1-2 and V is TRBV11-1; 12 bases are a match to TRBD1. The CDR3 covers 15 residues. CDR1 is SGHAT, CDR2 FQDESV, per germline (reference sequence). V shed 5 bases and J 3 bases; nucleotides not matched to a gene: 4. The CDR3 reads CASSGGQGADYGYTF. CDR3 nucleotide sequence: TGTGCCAGCAGCGGGGGACAGGGGGCCGACTATGGCTACACCTTC.

The rearrangement uses TRBV19 and TRBJ1-2; D perhaps matches TRBD1 (6 bases). The CDR3 has 14 amino acids. Germline values: CDR1 LNHDA, CDR2 SQIVND (reference sequence). V lost 5 bases, J lost 3 bases, and 13 bases lay in between. The CDR3, as DNA: TGTGCCAGTAGTCATAGAGGGGGTTACTATGGCTACACCTTC. Translating gives CASSHRGGYYGYTF.

This chain links TRBV7-6 with TRBJ2-3; 8 nucleotides line up with TRBD2. With V trimmed by 3 bases and J by 5 bases, 4 bases remained unmatched. From germline, CDR1 is SGHVS and CDR2 FNYEAQ. This CDR3 is 14 amino acids long. DNA of the CDR3: TGTGCCAGCAGCTTGACTAGCGCAGGAGATACGCAGTATTTT. Amino acid sequence: CASSLTSAGDTQYF.